Shown below are 20 T cell receptor beta chains from a single sample sequenced in a study of tumor-infiltrating lymphocytes in primary liver carcinoma. The source material, about 19-30 mg of unsorted bulk tissue, was used to co-extract RNA and DNA. From around 530 ng of total RNA, TCR beta-specific cDNA was reverse-transcribed using a constant-region primer. Construction of TCR beta libraries relied on three successive nested multiplex PCR rounds employing slightly modified ARM-PCR. The study ran its first two PCR rounds for approximately 10 cycles each, using TRBV1-TRBV30 forward primers and a C-beta reverse primer. Each CDR3 protein gets one entry after TCRdb re-called the multiplex PCR reads with MiXCR. Counted here are some 46,000 distinct CDR3 sequences, more than 70% occurring once; the ten biggest clones make up 38%. Source material: tumor-adjacent normal liver tissue. Every receptor here comes from a woman aged 25 to 39 with primary liver carcinoma and hepatitis B virus infection.

Note on this clonotype: At one end, the junction sequence differs from germline, possibly due to a read error. This chain joins TRBV6-6 and TRBJ2-2; maybe TRBD2 (6 bases). The CDR3 sequence is 14 residues long. Germline values: CDR1 MNHNY, CDR2 SVGAGI (reference sequence). This CDR3 is CATRGFANTRELSF. CDR3 bases: TGTGCCACCCGGGGGTTCGCGAACACCAGGGAGCTGTCTTTT.

This clonotype has only one observation. This chain connects TRBV12-3 or TRBV12-4 to TRBJ1-2, with D unclear. The CDR3 has 13 amino acids. V lost 3 bases, J lost 5 bases, and 10 bases lay in between. The CDR3 here is CASSFPQWYGYTF. The DNA for the CDR3 is TGTGCCAGCAGTTTCCCCCAATGGTATGGCTACACCTTC.

A remark on this clonotype: One junction end does not reproduce the germline sequence, and a read error may be involved. The chain uses TRBV12-3 or TRBV12-4 and TRBJ1-1; unclear D gene. This CDR3 contains 15 residues. The CDR3 sequence is CASSLAGPLYTEAFF. CDR3 bases: TGTGCCAGTAGTTTAGCTGGGCCCTTGTACACTGAAGCTTTCTTT.

For this clonotype: A read error may account for a junction end that differs from germline. J is TRBJ1-5 and V is TRBV12-3 or TRBV12-4; D gene ambiguous. CDR3 length: 14 amino acids. The CDR3 DNA follows: TGTGCCAGCAGCCCAATAGGGTTTACTCAGCCCCATCACTTT. It specifies CASSPIGFTQPHHF.

Details on this clonotype: At one boundary the junction diverges from the germline segment, which might be a read error. The chain employs TRBV19 and TRBJ1-1; the match to TRBD1 covers 7 bases. The CDR3 totals 16 residues. The germline V gene encodes CDR1 LNHDA and CDR2 SQIVND (reference sequence). The CDR3 spells CASSAESAQGHKEAYF. CDR3 nucleotides: TGTGCCAGCAGTGCCGAGTCTGCACAGGGGCACAAGGAAGCTTACTTT.

With regard to this clonotype: A much larger clone sits a single nucleotide away, making a read error possible. The CDR3 DNA follows: TGTGCCAGCAGTCTCAGGGGAACGACCAAAAACATTCAGTACTTC. Its protein product is CASSLRGTTKNIQYF. The gene calls are TRBV28 and TRBJ2-4, with D tentatively TRBD1 (6 bases). The CDR3 is made up of 15 amino acids. V gave up 5 bases and J gave up 2 bases, with 13 bases separating them. Germline V gene data show CDR1 as MDHEN and CDR2 as SYDVKM.

Turning to this clonotype: At one end, the junction sequence differs from germline, possibly due to a read error. The rearrangement uses TRBV6-6 and TRBJ2-5, with D possibly called TRBD1 or TRBD2 (5 bases each). CDR1 MNHNY and CDR2 SVGAGI come from the germline V gene (reference sequence). The CDR3 totals 14 residues. The CDR3 loop reads CDSSYGASQETRYF. The CDR3 region has the DNA TGTGACAGCAGTTACGGGGCGTCACAAGAGACCCGGTACTTC.

The V call is TRBV4-1, the J call TRBJ1-4; D ambiguous. This CDR3 is 18 amino acids long. Trimming pared 1 base from V and 0 bases from J, leaving 15 bases between. Germline assignment: CDR1 MGHRA and CDR2 YSYEKL. CDR3 loop: CASSQGGFRKSTNEKLFF. Written as DNA, the CDR3 is TGCGCCAGCAGCCAAGGTGGTTTTAGAAAGTCAACTAATGAAAAACTGTTTTTT.

Turning to this clonotype: Since no conserved phenylalanine or tryptophan closes the CDR3, a read error is the likely cause. The chain combines TRBV6-5 with TRBJ2-7, with 12 bases aligning to TRBD2. CDR1 is MNHEY, CDR2 SVGAGI, per germline. The CDR3 sequence is 17 residues long. The ends lost 10 bases at V and 0 bases at J; junction bases unmatched: 13. This chain's CDR3 is CAISFAETSGSSYEQYL. The CDR3 DNA is TGTGCCATCAGCTTCGCAGAGACTAGCGGGAGCTCCTACGAGCAGTACCTC.

Comment on this clonotype: One base away lies a much larger clone, so this may be a sequencing read error. The chain uses TRBV7-3 and TRBJ2-5, with 7 bases fitting TRBD2. This CDR3 has 12 residues. Germline assignment: CDR1 SGHTA and CDR2 FQGTGA. The V segment lost 9 bases and the J segment 3 bases; nucleotides outside the gene matches: 4. This chain's CDR3 is CARSSGKETQYF. The CDR3 bases are TGTGCCAGATCAAGCGGGAAAGAGACCCAGTACTTC.

There are many counts of this clonotype. The V call is TRBV7-8, the J call TRBJ1-3; 7 bases match TRBD1. The CDR3 is 15 residues long. After removal of 0 bases from V and 5 bases from J, the junction contained 4 bases not matched to a gene. CDR1 and CDR2 from the germline V gene are SGHVS and FQNEAQ. Written as DNA, the CDR3 is TGTGCCAGCAGCTTAGCGGGGAGGGGGCGAAACACCATATATTTT. Encoded protein: CASSLAGRGRNTIYF.

The chain uses TRBV5-6 and TRBJ2-7; D tentatively reads TRBD1 or TRBD2 (5 bases each). Trimming removed 2 bases from V and 10 bases from J, with 25 bases in between. This CDR3 comprises 16 residues. The germline V gene has CDR1 SGHDT and CDR2 YYEEEE. The chain's CDR3 is CASSFGKGRPICDQYF. The CDR3 region has the DNA TGTGCCAGCAGCTTTGGTAAGGGACGGCCGATCTGCGACCAGTACTTC.

Remarks on this clonotype: Since no conserved phenylalanine or tryptophan closes the CDR3, a read error is the likely cause. The limits of the CDR3 on the DNA are not certain, so only TCRdb's listed CDR3 is given. The gene calls are TRBV11-2 and TRBJ1-1; TRBD1, the D gene given by the table, was not confirmed from the DNA. The germline V gene encodes CDR1 SGHAT and CDR2 FQNNGV. The CDR3 has 14 amino acids, counting both end residues. CDR3 protein: CASSYRDRFTEASI.

This sequence joins TRBV6-1 and TRBJ2-7; 8 bases are shared with TRBD1. Per the germline V gene, CDR1 is MNHNS and CDR2 is SASEGT. The V and J ends lost 6 bases and 7 bases, in that order; junction bases with no gene match: 14. The length of the CDR3 is 15 residues. The DNA of the CDR3 is TGTGCCAGCAGACAAACAGGGGGGTGGAGCTATGAGCAGTACTTC. Protein product: CASRQTGGWSYEQYF.

The rearrangement links TRBV10-2 to TRBJ1-1; 12 positions agree with TRBD1. V was pared by 8 bases and J by 9 bases, with 13 bases of the junction left unmatched. The CDR3 sequence is 15 residues long. The germline gives CDR1 WSHSY, CDR2 SAAADI. The CDR3 nucleotides read TGCGCCAGCTCTTGGGTGGGACAGGGGGCGACTCAAGCTTTCTTT. This translates into CASSWVGQGATQAFF.

A remark on this clonotype: The junction departs from the called germline gene at one end, perhaps through a read error. V is TRBV11-1 and J is TRBJ2-2; 7 bases map to TRBD2. Germline values: CDR1 SGHAT, CDR2 FQDESV (reference sequence). This CDR3 is 16 amino acids long. This chain's CDR3 is CASSMVMAGVSRELFF. Here the CDR3 DNA reads TGTGCTAGCAGCATGGTTATGGCGGGAGTGTCCAGGGAGCTGTTTTTT.

This clonotype showed up just a few times. Possible read error: a much larger clone is one base away. The J gene is TRBJ2-7, the V gene TRBV30; D is unresolved. The CDR3 extends over 12 amino acids. Trimming stripped 2 bases from V and 5 bases from J, with 10 bases between. Germline assignment: CDR1 GTSNPN and CDR2 SVGIG (reference sequence). The CDR3 DNA follows: TGTGCCTGGAGTTTGTTAGTGGACGAGCAGTACTTC. Amino acid sequence: CAWSLLVDEQYF.

This clonotype was seen many times. The chain carries TRBV5-6 and TRBJ1-4, with 10 bases identical to TRBD1. The germline V gene encodes CDR1 SGHDT and CDR2 YYEEEE. There are 14 residues in the CDR3. J gave up 8 bases and V 5 bases, and 6 bases lay outside the gene matches. Here the CDR3 reads CASRDRGLSEKLFF. CDR3 coding DNA: TGTGCCAGCAGGGACAGGGGGTTAAGCGAAAAACTGTTTTTT.

This clonotype was observed a handful of times. The chain has TRBV18 and TRBJ2-5; D may be TRBD1 (5 bases). The CDR3 contains 16 residues. Trimming removed 6 bases at V and 7 bases at J, with 24 bases between. The germline V gene has CDR1 KGHSH and CDR2 LQKENI. The CDR3 protein is CASSLRGDSLERTQYF. CDR3 nucleotide sequence: TGTGCCAGCTCCCTTAGGGGTGACAGCCTGGAGCGGACCCAGTACTTC.

In the case of this clonotype: One junction end does not reproduce the germline sequence, and a read error may be involved. The chain joins TRBV4-2 to TRBJ1-2, with TRBD1 as a possible D gene (5 bases). CDR1 is LGHNA, CDR2 YNFKEQ, per germline. This CDR3 contains 15 residues. In DNA form, the CDR3 reads TGTGCCAGCGGTCAAGGTCAGGGCCCGAACTACGGCTACACCTTC. Its protein product is CASGQGQGPNYGYTF.